This T cell receptor (beta chain) was observed in a study of CD8+ T cells in alopecia areata. Across the whole study: A regimen of oral tofacitinib, 5 to 10 mg twice daily, was given to treated patients. Regarding the study as a whole: Sharing of TCRs across patients appeared less clear than in mice, possibly for HLA-related reasons.

Treatment given: oral pan-JAK inhibitor, 5-10 mg twice daily. Using a FACSAria, the CD4+ and CD8+ T cells were sorted from the PBMCs. V was pared by 5 bases and J by 2 bases, with 11 bases between. Germline values: CDR1 SQVTM, CDR2 ANQGSEA. The CDR3 runs to 13 residues. Isolated RNA was reverse transcribed into cDNA used as the sequencing template. Clones were sequenced by immunoSEQ multiplex PCR, and TCRdb holds only the in-frame ones, with some missing. Found here are approximately 280,000 clones, 55% to 75% of them singletons; the top ten hold around 1.7%. As concerns this clone: What it binds is unknown.

The sequence came from a human donor with alopecia areata. The V call is TRBV29-1, the J call TRBJ2-3, with TRBD1 as a possible D gene (5 bases). The specimen was CD4+ T cells sorted from blood, collected at week 24, from a patient treated with tofacitinib. For the CDR3, the DNA is TGCAGCGTTCAGGGTACGTCCACAGATACGCAGTATTTT. Its translation: CSVQGTSTDTQYF.